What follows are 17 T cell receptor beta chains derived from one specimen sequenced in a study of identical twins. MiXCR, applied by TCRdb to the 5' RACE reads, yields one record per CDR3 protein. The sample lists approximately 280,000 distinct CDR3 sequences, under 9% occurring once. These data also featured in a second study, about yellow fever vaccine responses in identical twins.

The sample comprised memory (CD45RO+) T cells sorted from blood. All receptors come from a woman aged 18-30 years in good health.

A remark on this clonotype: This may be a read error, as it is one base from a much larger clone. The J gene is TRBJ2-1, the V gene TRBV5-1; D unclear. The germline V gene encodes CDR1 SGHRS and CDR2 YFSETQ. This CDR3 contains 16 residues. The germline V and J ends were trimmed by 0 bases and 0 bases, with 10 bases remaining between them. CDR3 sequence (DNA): TGCGCCAGCAGCTTGGCTGAACAGTGCTCCTACAATGAGCAGTTCTTC. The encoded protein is CASSLAEQCSYNEQFF. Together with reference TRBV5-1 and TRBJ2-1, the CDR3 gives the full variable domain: KAGVTQTPRYLIKTRGQQVTLSCSPISGHRSVSWYQQTPGQGLQFLFEYFSETQRNKGNFPGRFSGRQFSNSRSEMNVSTLELGDSALYLCASSLAEQCSYNEQFFGPGTRLTVL.

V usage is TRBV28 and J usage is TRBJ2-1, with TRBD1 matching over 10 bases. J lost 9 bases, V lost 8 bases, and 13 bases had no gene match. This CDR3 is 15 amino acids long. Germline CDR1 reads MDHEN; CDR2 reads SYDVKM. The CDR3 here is CASLSPGQGSGEQFF. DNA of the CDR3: TGTGCCAGCCTGAGCCCGGGACAGGGGTCTGGTGAGCAGTTCTTC.

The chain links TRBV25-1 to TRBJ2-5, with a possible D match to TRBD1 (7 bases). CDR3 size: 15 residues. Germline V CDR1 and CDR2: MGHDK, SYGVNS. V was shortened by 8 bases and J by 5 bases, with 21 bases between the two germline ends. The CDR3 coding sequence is TGTGCCAGCGCCACCTCCAGGGGGGCGGTGGAGACCCAGTACTTC. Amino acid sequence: CASATSRGAVETQYF.

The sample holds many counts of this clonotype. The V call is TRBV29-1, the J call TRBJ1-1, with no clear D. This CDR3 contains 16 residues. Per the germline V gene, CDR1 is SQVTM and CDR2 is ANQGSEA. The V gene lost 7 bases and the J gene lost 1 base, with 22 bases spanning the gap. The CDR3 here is CSAEDESPWANTEAFF. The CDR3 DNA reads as TGCAGCGCTGAGGACGAATCGCCTTGGGCGAACACTGAAGCTTTCTTT. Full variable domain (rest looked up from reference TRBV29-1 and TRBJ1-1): SAVISQKPSRDICQRGTSLTIQCQVDSQVTMMFWYRQQPGQSLTLIATANQGSEATYESGFVIDKFPISRPNLTFSTLTVSNMSPEDSSIYLCSAEDESPWANTEAFFGQGTRLTVV.

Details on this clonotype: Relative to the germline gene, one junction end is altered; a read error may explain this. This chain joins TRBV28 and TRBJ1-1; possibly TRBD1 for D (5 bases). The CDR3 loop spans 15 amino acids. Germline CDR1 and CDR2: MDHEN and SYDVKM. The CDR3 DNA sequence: TGTGCCAGCAGATTATCCGGGGGAAGAGGGACTGAAGCTTTCTTT. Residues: CASRLSGGRGTEAFF. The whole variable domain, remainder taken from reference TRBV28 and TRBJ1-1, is DVKVTQSSRYLVKRTGEKVFLECVQDMDHENMFWYRQDPGLGLRLIYFSYDVKMKEKGDIPEGYSVSREKKERFSLILESASTNQTSMYLCASRLSGGRGTEAFFGQGTRLTVV.

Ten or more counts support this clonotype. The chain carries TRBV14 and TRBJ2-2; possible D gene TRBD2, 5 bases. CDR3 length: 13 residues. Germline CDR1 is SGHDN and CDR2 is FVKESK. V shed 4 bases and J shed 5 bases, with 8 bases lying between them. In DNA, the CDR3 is TGTGCCAGCAGCCTTAGGGAGACCGGGGAGCTGTTTTTT. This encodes CASSLRETGELFF.

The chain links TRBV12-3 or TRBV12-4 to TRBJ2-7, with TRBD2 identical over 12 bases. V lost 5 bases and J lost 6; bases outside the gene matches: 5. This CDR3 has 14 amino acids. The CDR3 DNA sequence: TGTGCCAGCAGTCCTAGCGGGAGGGCTCTCGAGCAGTACTTC. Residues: CASSPSGRALEQYF.

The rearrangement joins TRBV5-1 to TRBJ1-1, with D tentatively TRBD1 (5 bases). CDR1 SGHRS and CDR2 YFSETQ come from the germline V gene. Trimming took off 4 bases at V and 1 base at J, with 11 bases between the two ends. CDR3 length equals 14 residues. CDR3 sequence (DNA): TGCGCCAGCAGCCCAGGGCAGCAGAACACTGAAGCTTTCTTT. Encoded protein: CASSPGQQNTEAFF.

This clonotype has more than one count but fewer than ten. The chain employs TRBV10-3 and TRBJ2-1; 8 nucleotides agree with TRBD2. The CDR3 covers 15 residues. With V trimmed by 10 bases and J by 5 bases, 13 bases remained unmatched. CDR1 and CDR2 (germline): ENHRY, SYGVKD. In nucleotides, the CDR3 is TGTGCCACCGAAACTACTAGCGGAGGCGACAATGAGCAGTTCTTC. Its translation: CATETTSGGDNEQFF.

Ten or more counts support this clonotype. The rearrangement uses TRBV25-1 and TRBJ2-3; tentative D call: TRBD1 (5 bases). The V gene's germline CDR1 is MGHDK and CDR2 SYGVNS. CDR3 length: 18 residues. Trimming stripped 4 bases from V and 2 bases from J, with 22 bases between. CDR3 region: CASSGVRSRDRNTDTQYF. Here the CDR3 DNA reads TGTGCCAGCAGTGGGGTACGTTCTCGAGACAGAAACACAGATACGCAGTATTTT.

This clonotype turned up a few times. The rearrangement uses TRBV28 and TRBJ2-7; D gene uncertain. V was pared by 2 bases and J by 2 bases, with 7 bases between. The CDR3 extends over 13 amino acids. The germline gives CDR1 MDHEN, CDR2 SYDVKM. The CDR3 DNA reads TGTGCCAGCAGTTTAGACGGGCCCTACGAGCAGTACGTC. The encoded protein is CASSLDGPYEQYV.

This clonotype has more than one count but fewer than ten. The CDR3 is CASSLAATGGQETQYF. CDR3 DNA sequence: TGCGCCAGCAGCTTGGCCGCAACAGGGGGCCAAGAGACCCAGTACTTC. The chain employs TRBV5-1 and TRBJ2-5, with 8 positions matching TRBD1. CDR3 length equals 16 residues. Looked up from germline, CDR1 is SGHRS and CDR2 is YFSETQ. V lost 0 bases and J lost 1; bases outside the gene matches: 5.

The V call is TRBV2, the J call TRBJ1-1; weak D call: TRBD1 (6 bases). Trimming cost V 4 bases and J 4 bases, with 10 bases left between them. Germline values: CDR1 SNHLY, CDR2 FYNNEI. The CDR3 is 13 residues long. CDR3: CASSGTAGTEAFF. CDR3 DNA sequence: TGTGCCAGCAGTGGGACAGCTGGCACTGAAGCTTTCTTT.

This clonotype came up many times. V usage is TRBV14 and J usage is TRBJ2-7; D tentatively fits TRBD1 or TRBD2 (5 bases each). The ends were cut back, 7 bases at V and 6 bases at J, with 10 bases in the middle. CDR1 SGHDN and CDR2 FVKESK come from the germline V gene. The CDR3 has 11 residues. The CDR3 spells CASNQRGEQYF. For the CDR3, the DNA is TGTGCCAGCAACCAGAGGGGCGAGCAGTACTTC.

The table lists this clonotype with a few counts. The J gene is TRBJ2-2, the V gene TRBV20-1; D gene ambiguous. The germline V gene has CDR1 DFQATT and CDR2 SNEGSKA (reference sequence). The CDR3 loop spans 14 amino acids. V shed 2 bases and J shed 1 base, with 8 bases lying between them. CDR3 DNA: TGCAGTGCTAGACCACCGATGAACACCGGGGAGCTGTTTTTT. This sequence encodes CSARPPMNTGELFF.

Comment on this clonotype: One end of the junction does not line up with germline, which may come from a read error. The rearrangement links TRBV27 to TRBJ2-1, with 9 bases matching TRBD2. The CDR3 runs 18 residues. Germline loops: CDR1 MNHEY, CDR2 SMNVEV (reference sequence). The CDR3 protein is CASSHPGAGGNAYNERFF. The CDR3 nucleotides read TGTGCCAGCAGCCACCCAGGAGCGGGAGGTAATGCCTACAATGAGCGGTTCTTC.

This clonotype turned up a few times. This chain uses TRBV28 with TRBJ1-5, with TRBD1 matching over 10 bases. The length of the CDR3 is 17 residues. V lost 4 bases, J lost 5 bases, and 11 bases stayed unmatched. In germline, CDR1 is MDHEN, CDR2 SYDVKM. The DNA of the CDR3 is TGTGCCAGCAGTTCACCCAGGCCGGGACAGGGGTATCAGCCCCAGCATTTT. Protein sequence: CASSSPRPGQGYQPQHF.